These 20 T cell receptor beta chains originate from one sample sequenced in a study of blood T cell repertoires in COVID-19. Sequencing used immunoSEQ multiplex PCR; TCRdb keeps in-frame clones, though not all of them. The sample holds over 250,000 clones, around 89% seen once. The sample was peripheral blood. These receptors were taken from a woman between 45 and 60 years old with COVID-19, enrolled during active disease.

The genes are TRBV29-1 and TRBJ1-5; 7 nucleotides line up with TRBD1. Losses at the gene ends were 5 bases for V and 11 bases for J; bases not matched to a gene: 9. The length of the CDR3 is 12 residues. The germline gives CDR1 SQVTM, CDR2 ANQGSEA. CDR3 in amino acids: CSVQGGDGSQHF. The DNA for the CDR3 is TGCAGCGTTCAAGGGGGCGATGGGTCCCAGCATTTT.

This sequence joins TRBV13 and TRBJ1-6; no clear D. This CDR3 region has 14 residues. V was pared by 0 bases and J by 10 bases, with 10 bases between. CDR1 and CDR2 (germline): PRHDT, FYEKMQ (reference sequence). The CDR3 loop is CASSLGPFVSPLHF. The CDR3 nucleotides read TGTGCCAGCAGCTTAGGCCCTTTTGTATCACCCCTCCACTTT.

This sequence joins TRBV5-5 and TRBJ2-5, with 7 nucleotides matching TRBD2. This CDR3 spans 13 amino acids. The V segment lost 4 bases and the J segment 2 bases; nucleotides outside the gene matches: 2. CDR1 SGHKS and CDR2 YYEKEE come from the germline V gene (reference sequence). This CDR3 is CASSRREQETQYF. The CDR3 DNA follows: TGTGCCAGCAGCCGGCGGGAGCAAGAGACCCAGTACTTC.

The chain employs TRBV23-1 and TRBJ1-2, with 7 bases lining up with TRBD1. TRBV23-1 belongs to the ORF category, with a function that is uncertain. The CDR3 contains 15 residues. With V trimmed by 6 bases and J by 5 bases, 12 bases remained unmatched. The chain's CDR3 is CASSAGHSRGYGYTF. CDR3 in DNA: TGCGCCAGCAGCGCGGGACACTCCAGGGGGTATGGCTACACCTTC.

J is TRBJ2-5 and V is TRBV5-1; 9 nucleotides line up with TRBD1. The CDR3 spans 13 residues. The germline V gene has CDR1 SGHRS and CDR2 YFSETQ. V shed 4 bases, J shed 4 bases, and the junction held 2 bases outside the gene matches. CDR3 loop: CASSRDRVETQYF. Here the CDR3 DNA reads TGCGCCAGCAGCCGGGACAGGGTAGAGACCCAGTACTTC.

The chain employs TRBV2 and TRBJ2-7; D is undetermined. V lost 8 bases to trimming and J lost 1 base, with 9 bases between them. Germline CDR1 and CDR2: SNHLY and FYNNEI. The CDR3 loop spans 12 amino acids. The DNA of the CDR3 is TGTGCCAGCCATCCGGAGTCCTACGAGCAGTACTTC. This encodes CASHPESYEQYF.

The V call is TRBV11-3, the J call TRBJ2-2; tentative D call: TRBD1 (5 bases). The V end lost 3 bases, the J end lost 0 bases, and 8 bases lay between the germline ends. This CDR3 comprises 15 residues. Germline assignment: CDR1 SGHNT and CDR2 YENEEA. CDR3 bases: TGTGCCAGCAGCTTTAGGACAACGAACACCGGGGAGCTGTTTTTT. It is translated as CASSFRTTNTGELFF.

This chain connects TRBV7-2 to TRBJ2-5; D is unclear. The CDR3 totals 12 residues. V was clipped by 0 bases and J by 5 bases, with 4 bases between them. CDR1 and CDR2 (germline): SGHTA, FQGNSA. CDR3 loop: CASSLARETQYF. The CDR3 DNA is TGTGCCAGCAGCTTAGCGAGGGAGACCCAGTACTTC.

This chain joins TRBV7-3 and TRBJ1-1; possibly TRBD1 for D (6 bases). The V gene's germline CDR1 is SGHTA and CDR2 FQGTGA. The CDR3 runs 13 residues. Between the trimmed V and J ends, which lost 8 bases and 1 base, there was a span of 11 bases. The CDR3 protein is CASCLQGNTEAFF. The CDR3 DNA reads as TGTGCCAGCTGCCTACAGGGGAACACTGAAGCTTTCTTT.

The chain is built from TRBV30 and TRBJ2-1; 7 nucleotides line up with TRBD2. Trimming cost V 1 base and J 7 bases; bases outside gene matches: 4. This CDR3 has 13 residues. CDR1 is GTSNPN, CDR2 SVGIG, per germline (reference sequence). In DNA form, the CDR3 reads TGTGCCTGGAGTGAGGGCGGGAGTAATGAGCAGTTCTTC. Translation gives CAWSEGGSNEQFF.

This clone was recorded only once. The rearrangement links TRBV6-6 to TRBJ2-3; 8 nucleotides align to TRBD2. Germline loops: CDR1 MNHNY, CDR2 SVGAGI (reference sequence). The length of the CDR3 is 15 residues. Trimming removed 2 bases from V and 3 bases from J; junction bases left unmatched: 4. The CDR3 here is CASSYNGRVTDTQYF. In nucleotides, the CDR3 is TGTGCCAGCAGTTACAACGGGAGGGTAACAGATACGCAGTATTTT.

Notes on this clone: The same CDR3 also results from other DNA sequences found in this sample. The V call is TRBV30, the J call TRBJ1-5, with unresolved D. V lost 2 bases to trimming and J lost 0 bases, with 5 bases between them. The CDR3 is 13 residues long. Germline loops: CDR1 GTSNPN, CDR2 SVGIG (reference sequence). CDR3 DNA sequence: TGTGCCTGGAGTCCCAATAGCAATCAGCCCCAGCATTTT. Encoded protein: CAWSPNSNQPQHF.

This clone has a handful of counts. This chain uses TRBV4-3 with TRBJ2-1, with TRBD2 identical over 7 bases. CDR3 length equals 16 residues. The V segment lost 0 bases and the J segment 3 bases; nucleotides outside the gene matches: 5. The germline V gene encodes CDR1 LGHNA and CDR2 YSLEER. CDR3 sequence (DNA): TGCGCCAGCAGCCAAGAGGGGGGGACTGACTACAATGAGCAGTTCTTC. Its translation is CASSQEGGTDYNEQFF.

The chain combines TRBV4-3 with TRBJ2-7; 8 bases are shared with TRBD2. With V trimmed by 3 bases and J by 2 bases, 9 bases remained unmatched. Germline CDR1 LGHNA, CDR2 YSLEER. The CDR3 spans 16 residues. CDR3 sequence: CASSHSFSGTAYEQYF. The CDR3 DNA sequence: TGCGCCAGCAGCCATTCCTTTAGCGGGACCGCCTACGAGCAGTACTTC.

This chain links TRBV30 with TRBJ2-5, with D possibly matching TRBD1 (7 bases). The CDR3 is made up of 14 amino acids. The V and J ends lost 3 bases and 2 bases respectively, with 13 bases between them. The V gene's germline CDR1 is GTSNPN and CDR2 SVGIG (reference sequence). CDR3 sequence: CAWSPGGYQETQYF. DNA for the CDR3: TGTGCCTGGAGCCCAGGGGGGTATCAAGAGACCCAGTACTTC.

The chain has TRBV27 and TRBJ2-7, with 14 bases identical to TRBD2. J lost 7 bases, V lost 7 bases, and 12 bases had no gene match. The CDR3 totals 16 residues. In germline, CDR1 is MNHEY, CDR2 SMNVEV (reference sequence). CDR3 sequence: CASTAVPTSGRGEQYF. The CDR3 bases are TGTGCCAGCACTGCCGTTCCGACTAGCGGGAGGGGGGAGCAGTACTTC.

CDR3 sequence reads: CASQAHSGANVLTF. The CDR3 bases are TGCGCCAGCCAAGCTCACTCTGGGGCCAACGTCCTGACTTTC. This chain joins TRBV5-1 and TRBJ2-6; no clear D. V was shortened by 7 bases and J by 0 bases, with 8 bases between the two germline ends. The CDR3 covers 14 residues. The V gene's germline CDR1 is SGHRS and CDR2 YFSETQ. Full variable domain (missing parts from reference TRBV5-1 and TRBJ2-6): KAGVTQTPRYLIKTRGQQVTLSCSPISGHRSVSWYQQTPGQGLQFLFEYFSETQRNKGNFPGRFSGRQFSNSRSEMNVSTLELGDSALYLCASQAHSGANVLTFGAGSRLTVL.

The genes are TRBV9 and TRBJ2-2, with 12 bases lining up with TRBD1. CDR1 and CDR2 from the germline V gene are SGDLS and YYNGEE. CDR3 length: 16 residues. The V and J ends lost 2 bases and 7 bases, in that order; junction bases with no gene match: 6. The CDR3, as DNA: TGTGCCAGCAGCGTTACCGGGACAGGGGGCTTCGGGGAGCTGTTTTTT. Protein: CASSVTGTGGFGELFF.

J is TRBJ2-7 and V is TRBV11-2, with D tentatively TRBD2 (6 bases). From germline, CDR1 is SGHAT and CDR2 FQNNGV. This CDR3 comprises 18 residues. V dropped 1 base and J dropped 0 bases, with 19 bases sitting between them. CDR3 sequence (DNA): TGTGCCAGCAGCTTAGTGGCCGGCGGGACCTCCAGCTCCTACGAGCAGTACTTC. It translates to CASSLVAGGTSSSYEQYF.

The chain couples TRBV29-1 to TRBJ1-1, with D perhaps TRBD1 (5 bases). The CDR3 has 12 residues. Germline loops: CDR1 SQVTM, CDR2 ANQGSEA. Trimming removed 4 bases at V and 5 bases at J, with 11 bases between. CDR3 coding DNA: TGCAGCGTTGGGGACCGGGAGACTGAAGCTTTCTTT. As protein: CSVGDRETEAFF.